This T cell receptor (beta chain) was profiled in a study of shared clonotypes between healthy human individuals. The wider study: Every donor yielded three CD4 naive, three CD4 memory, two CD8 naive and one CD8 memory plate.

Naive CD8 populations comprised CD45RO-negative cells positively selected for CCR7, excluding terminally differentiated effector memory CD45RA+ cells. Donation came from healthy HIV-negative adults that had no recent acute infections or vaccinations. The CDR3 has 15 residues. Germline V gene sequence: CDR1 SGHTS, CDR2 YDEGEE. V was cut by 4 bases and J by 5 bases, with 16 bases left in between. Comments on this clone: Its antigen is not known.

The data were produced by immunoSEQ multiplex PCR, yet TCRdb's version contains in-frame clones alone and is incomplete. The repertoire has 2 million to 2.5 million clones, about 92% of them found once; the top ten carry more than 1.5%. Findings and limits, study-wide: The donor pool, a small one, limited the genetic and exposure-history diversity represented. Among the subsets, naive ones generally showed larger estimated richness than memory ones.

The V and J genes are TRBV5-8 and TRBJ2-1, with D maybe TRBD1 (7 bases). This TCR was sampled from a man younger than 30 in good health. Some clones in this sample may be carry-over from other donors' samples. Sequencing was performed on naive CD8+ T cells from PBMCs. The CDR3 loop is CASSGQGEANNEQFF. The DNA of the CDR3 is TGTGCCAGCAGCGGGCAGGGGGAGGCAAACAATGAGCAGTTCTTC.